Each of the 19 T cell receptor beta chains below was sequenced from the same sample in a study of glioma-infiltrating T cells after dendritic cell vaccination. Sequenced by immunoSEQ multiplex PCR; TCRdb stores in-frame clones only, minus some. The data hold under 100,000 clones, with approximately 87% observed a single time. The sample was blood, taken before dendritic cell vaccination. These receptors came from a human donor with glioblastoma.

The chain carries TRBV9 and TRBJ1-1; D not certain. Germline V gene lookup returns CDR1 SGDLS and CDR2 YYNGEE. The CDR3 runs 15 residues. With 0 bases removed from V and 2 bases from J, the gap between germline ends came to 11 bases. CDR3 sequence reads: CASSVVGRSNTEAFF. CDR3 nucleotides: TGTGCCAGCAGCGTAGTTGGCCGATCAAACACTGAAGCTTTCTTT.

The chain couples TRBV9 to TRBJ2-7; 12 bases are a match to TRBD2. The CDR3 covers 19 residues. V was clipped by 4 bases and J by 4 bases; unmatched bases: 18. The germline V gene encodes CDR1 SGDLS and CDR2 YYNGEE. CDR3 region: CASSPSGLAGPGAHYEQYF. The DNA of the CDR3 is TGTGCCAGCAGCCCCAGCGGACTAGCGGGACCAGGGGCCCATTACGAGCAGTACTTC.

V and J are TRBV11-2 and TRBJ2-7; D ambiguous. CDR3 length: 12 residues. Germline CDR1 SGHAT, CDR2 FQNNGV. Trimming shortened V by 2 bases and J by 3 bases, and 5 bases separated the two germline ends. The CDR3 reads CASSLTDYEQYF. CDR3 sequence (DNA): TGTGCCAGCAGCTTAACAGACTACGAGCAGTACTTC.

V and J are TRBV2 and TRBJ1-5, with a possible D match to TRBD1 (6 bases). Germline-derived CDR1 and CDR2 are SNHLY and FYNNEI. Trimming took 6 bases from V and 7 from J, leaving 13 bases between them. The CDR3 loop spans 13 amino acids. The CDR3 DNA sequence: TGTGCCAGCAGCAGGGGCTCTTGGCAGCCCCAGCATTTT. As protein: CASSRGSWQPQHF.

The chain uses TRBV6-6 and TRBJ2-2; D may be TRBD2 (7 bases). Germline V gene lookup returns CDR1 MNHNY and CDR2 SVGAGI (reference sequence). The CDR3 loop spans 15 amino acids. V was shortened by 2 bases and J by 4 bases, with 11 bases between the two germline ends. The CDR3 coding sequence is TGTGCCAGCAGTTACGGGGGCGGGAGCACCGGGGAGCTGTTTTTT. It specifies CASSYGGGSTGELFF.

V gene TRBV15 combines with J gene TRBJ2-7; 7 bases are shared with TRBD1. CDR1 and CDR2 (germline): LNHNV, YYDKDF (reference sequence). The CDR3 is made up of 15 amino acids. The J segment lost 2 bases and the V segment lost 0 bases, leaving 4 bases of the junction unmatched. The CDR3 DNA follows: TGTGCCACCAGCAGAGAAAGCAGGGGGACCTACGAGCAGTACTTC. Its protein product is CATSRESRGTYEQYF.

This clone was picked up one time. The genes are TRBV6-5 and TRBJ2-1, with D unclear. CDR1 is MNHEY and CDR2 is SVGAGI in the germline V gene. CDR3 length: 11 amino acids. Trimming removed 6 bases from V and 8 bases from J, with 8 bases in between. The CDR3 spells CASRSFYEQFF. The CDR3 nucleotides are TGTGCCAGCAGGTCCTTTTATGAGCAGTTCTTC.

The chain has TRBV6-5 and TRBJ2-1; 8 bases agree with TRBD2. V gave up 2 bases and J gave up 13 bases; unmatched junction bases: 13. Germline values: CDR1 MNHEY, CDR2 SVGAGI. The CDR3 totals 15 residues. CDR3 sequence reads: CASSYTGTRSGAQFF. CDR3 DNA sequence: TGTGCCAGCAGTTACACCGGGACTAGATCAGGAGCTCAGTTCTTC.

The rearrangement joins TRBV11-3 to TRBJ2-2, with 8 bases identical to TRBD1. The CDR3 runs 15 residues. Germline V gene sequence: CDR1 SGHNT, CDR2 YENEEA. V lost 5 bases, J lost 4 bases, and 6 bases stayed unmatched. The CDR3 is CASSARQGSTGELFF. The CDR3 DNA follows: TGTGCCAGCAGCGCCAGACAGGGGTCCACCGGGGAGCTGTTTTTT.

The CDR3 DNA sequence: TGTGCCAGCAGCCCACGGGTGTCTAGCGACCCGGATGAGCAGTTCTTC. As protein: CASSPRVSSDPDEQFF. The rearrangement uses TRBV5-4 and TRBJ2-1; D might be TRBD2 (6 bases). Trimming cost V 4 bases and J 8 bases, with 22 bases left between them. From germline, CDR1 is SGHNT and CDR2 YYREEE (reference sequence). CDR3 size: 16 residues. Based on the CDR3 plus reference TRBV5-4 and TRBJ2-1, the full variable domain is ETGVTQSPTHLIKTRGQQVTLRCSSQSGHNTVSWYQQALGQGPQFIFQYYREEENGRGNFPPRFSGLQFPNYSSELNVNALELDDSALYLCASSPRVSSDPDEQFFGPGTRLTVL.

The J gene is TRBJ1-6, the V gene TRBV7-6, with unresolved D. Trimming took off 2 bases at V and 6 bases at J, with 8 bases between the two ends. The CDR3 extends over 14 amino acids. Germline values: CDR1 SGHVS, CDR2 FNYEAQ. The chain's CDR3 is CASSLKGGNSPLHF. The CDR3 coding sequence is TGTGCCAGCAGCTTAAAGGGAGGTAATTCACCCCTCCACTTT.

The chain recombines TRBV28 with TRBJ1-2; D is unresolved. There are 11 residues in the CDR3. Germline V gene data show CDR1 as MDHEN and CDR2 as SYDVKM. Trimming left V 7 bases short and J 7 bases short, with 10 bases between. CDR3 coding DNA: TGTGCCAGCACTAGGGAGAGTGGCTACACCTTC. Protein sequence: CASTRESGYTF.

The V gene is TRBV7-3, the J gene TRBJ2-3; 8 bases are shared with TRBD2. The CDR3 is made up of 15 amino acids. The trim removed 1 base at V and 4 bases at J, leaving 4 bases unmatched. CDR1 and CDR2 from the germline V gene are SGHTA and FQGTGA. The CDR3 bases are TGTGCCAGCAGCTTAATGGCGGGAGGAGCAGATACGCAGTATTTT. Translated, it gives CASSLMAGGADTQYF.

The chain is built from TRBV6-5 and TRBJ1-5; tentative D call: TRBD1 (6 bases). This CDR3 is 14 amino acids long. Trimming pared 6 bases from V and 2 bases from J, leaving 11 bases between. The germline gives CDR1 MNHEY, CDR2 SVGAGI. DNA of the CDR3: TGTGCCAGCAGGGGGCGACAGGGCAATCAGCCCCAGCATTTT. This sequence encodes CASRGRQGNQPQHF.

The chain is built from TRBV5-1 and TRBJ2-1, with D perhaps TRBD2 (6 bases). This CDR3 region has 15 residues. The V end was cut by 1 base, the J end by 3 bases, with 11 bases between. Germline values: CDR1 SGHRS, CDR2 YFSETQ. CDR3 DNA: TGCGCCAGCAGCTTGACTCGGGGGAGCTACAATGAGCAGTTCTTC. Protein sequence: CASSLTRGSYNEQFF.

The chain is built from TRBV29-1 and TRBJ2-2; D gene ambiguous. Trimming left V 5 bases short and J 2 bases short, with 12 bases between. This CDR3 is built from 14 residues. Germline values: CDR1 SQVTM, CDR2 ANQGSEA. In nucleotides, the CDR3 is TGCAGCGTTCGCTTTGGGCTTAACACCGGGGAGCTGTTTTTT. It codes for CSVRFGLNTGELFF.

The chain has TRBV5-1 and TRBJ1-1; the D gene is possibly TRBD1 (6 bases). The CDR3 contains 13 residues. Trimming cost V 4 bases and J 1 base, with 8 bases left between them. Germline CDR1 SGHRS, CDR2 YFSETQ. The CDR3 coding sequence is TGCGCCAGCAGCGTAGGGGGGAACACTGAAGCTTTCTTT. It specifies CASSVGGNTEAFF.

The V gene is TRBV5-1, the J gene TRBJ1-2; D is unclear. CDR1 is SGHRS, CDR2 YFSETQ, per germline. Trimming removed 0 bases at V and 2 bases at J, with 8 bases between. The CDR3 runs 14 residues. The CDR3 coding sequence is TGCGCCAGCAGCTTGGAAGCGGGGAACTATGGCTACACCTTC. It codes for CASSLEAGNYGYTF.

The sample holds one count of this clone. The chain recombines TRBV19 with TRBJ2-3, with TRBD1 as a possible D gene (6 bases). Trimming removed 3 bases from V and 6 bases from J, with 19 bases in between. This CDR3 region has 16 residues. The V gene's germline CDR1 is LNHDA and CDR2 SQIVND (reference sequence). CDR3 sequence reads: CASSIGQKARTDTQYF. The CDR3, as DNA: TGTGCCAGTAGTATCGGACAGAAGGCCCGGACGGATACGCAGTATTTT.